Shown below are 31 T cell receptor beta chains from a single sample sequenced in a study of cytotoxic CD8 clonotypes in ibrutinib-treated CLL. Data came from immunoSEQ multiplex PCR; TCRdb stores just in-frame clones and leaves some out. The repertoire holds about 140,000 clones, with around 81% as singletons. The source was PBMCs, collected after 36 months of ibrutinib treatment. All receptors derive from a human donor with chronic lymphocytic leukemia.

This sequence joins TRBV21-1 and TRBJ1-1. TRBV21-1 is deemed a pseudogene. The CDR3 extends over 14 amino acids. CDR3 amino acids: CASSRGGTNTEAFF. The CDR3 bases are TGTGCCAGCAGCCGGGGGGGAACTAACACTGAAGCTTTCTTT.

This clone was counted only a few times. CDR3 bases: TGCAGTGCTAGAGATCCAGTCGAGCAGTACTTC. It encodes CSARDPVEQYF. This chain joins TRBV20-1 and TRBJ2-7; the D is unclear. Germline CDR1 and CDR2: DFQATT and SNEGSKA (reference sequence). The CDR3 runs to 11 residues. Trimming cost V 0 bases and J 6 bases, with 6 bases left between them.

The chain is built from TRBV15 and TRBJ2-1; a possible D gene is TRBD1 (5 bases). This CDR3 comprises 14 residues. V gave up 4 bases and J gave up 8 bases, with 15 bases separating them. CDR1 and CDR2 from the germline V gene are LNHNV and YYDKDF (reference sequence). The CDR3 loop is CATSTGRASDEQFF. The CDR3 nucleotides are TGTGCCACCAGCACGGGCAGGGCGAGCGATGAGCAGTTCTTC. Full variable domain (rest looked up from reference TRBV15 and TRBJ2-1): DAMVIQNPRYQVTQFGKPVTLSCSQTLNHNVMYWYQQKSSQAPKLLFHYYDKDFNNEADTPDNFQSRRPNTSFCFLDIRSPGLGDTAMYLCATSTGRASDEQFFGPGTRLTVL.

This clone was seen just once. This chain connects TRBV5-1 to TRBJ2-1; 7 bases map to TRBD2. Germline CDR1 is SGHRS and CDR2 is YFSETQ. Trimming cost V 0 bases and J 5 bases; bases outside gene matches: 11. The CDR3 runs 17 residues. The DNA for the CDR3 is TGCGCCAGCAGCTTGGCCTTCCGCGGGAGATTCCACAATGAGCAGTTCTTC. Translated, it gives CASSLAFRGRFHNEQFF.

CDR3 in amino acids: CAISGTPTGSLSGNTIYF. DNA of the CDR3: TGTGCCATCAGTGGGACCCCGACAGGGTCCCTCTCTGGAAACACCATATATTTT. The rearrangement joins TRBV10-3 to TRBJ1-3; 7 bases align to TRBD1. The trim removed 4 bases at V and 0 bases at J, leaving 12 bases unmatched. From germline, CDR1 is ENHRY and CDR2 SYGVKD. The length of the CDR3 is 18 residues.

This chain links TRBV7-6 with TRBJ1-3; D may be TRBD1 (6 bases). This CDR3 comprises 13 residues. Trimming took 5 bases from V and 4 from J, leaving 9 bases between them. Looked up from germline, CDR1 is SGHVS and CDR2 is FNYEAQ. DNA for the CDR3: TGTGCCAGCAGCACTGGACAGGGAAACACCATATATTTT. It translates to CASSTGQGNTIYF.

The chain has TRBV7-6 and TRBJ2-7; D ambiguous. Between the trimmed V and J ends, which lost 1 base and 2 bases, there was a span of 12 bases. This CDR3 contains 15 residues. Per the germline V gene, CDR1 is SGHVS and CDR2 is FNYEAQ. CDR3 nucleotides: TGTGCCAGCAGCTTAGGAAGCCTTTCCGCCTACGAGCAGTACTTC. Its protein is CASSLGSLSAYEQYF.

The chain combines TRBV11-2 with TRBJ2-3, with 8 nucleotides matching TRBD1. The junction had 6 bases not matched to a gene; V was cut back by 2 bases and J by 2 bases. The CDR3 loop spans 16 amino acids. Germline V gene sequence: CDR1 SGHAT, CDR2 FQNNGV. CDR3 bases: TGTGCCAGCAGCTTACCACGGGACAGGTTCACAGATACGCAGTATTTT. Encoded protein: CASSLPRDRFTDTQYF. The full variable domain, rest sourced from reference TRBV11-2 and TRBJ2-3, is EAGVAQSPRYKIIEKRQSVAFWCNPISGHATLYWYQQILGQGPKLLIQFQNNGVVDDSQLPKDRFSAERLKGVDSTLKIQPAKLEDSAVYLCASSLPRDRFTDTQYFGPGTRLTVL.

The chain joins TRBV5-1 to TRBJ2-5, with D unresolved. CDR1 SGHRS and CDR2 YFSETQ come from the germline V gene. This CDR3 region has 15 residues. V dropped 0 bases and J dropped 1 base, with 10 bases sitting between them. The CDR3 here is CASSLAGAVQETQYF. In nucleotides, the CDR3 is TGCGCCAGCAGCTTGGCCGGCGCAGTCCAAGAGACCCAGTACTTC.

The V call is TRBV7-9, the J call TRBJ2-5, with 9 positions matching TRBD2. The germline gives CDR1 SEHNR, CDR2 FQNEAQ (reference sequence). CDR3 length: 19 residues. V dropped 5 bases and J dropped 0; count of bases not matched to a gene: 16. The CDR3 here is CASSLPFFRLAEYQETQYF. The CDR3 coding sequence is TGTGCCAGCAGCCTCCCCTTTTTTAGACTAGCGGAGTACCAAGAGACCCAGTACTTC. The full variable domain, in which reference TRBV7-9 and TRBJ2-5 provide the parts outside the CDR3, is DTGVSQNPRHKITKRGQNVTFRCDPISEHNRLYWYRQTLGQGPEFLTYFQNEAQLEKSRLLSDRFSAERPKGSFSTLEIQRTEQGDSAMYLCASSLPFFRLAEYQETQYFGPGTRLLVL.

The CDR3 spells CASSLAGPRTEAFF. CDR3 bases: TGTGCCAGCAGCTTAGCGGGCCCGCGCACTGAAGCTTTCTTT. The rearrangement uses TRBV11-3 and TRBJ1-1; no clear D. V was cut by 1 base and J by 4 bases, with 10 bases left in between. CDR1 is SGHNT, CDR2 YENEEA, per germline. CDR3 length: 14 amino acids.

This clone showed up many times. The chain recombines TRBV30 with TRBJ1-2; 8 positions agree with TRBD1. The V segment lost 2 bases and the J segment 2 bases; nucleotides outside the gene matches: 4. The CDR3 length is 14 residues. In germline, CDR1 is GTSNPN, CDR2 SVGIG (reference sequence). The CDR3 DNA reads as TGTGCCTGGAGTACCCGGACAGGGAACTATGGCTACACCTTC. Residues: CAWSTRTGNYGYTF.

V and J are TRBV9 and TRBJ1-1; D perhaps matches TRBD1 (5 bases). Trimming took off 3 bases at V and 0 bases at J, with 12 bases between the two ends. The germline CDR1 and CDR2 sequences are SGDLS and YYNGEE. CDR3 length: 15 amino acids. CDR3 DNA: TGTGCCAGCAGCGGCTCGGGACCGATGAACACTGAAGCTTTCTTT. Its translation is CASSGSGPMNTEAFF.

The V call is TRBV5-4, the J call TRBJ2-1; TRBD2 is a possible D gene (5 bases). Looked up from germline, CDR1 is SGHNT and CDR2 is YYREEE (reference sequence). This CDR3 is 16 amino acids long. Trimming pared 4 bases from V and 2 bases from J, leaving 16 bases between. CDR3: CASSSKVSGTYNEQFF. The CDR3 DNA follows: TGTGCCAGCAGCAGTAAAGTCAGCGGAACCTACAATGAGCAGTTCTTC.

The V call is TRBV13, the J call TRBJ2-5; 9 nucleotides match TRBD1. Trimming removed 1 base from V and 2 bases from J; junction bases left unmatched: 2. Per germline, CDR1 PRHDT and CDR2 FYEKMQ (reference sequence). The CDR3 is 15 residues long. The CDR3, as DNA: TGTGCCAGCAGCTTAGAGGGACAGGGACAAGAGACCCAGTACTTC. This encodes CASSLEGQGQETQYF.

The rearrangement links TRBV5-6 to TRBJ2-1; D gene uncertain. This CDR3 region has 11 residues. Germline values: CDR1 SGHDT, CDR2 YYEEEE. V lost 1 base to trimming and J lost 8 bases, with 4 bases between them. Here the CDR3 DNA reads TGTGCCAGCAGCTTGTGGGATGAGCAGTTCTTC. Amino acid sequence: CASSLWDEQFF. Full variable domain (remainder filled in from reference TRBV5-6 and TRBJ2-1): DAGVTQSPTHLIKTRGQQVTLRCSPKSGHDTVSWYQQALGQGPQFIFQYYEEEERQRGNFPDRFSGHQFPNYSSELNVNALLLGDSALYLCASSLWDEQFFGPGTRLTVL.

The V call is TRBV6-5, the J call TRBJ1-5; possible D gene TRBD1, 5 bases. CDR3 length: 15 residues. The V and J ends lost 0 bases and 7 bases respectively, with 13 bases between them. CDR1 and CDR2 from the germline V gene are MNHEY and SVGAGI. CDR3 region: CASSYSVVRGQPQHF. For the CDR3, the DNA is TGTGCCAGCAGTTACTCGGTCGTGCGGGGGCAGCCCCAGCATTTT.

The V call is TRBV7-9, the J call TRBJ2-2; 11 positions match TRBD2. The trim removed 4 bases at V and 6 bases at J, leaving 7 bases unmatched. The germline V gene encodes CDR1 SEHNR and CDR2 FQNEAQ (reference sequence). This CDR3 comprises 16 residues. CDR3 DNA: TGTGCCAGCAGCTCCCTAGCGGGGGGAAGGTCCGGGGAGCTGTTTTTT. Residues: CASSSLAGGRSGELFF.

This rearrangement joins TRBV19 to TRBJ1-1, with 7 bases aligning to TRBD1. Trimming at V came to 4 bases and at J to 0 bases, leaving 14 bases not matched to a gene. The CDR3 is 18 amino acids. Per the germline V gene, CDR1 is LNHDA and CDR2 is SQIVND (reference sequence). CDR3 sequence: CASSRGRGPVGLNTEAFF. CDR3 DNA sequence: TGTGCCAGTAGTAGGGGAAGGGGGCCTGTGGGACTGAACACTGAAGCTTTCTTT.

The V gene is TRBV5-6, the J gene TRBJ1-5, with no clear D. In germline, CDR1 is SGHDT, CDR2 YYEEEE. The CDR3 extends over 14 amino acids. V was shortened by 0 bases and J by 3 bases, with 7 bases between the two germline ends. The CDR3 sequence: CASSLAGSNQPQHF. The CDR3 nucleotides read TGTGCCAGCAGCTTGGCCGGGTCCAATCAGCCCCAGCATTTT.

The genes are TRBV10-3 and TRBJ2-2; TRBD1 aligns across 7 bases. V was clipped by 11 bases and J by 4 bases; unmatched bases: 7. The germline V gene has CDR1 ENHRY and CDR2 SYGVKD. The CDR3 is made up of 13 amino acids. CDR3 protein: CAARQGSTGELFF. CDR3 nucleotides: TGTGCCGCCAGACAGGGAAGCACCGGGGAGCTGTTTTTT.

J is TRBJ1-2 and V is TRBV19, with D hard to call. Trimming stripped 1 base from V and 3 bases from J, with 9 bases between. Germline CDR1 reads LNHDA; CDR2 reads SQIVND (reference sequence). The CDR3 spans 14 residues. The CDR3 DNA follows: TGTGCCAGTAGTATAGCAACAGCCTACTATGGCTACACCTTC. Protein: CASSIATAYYGYTF. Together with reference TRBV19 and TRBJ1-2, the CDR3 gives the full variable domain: DGGITQSPKYLFRKEGQNVTLSCEQNLNHDAMYWYRQDPGQGLRLIYYSQIVNDFQKGDIAEGYSVSREKKESFPLTVTSAQKNPTAFYLCASSIATAYYGYTFGSGTRLTVV.

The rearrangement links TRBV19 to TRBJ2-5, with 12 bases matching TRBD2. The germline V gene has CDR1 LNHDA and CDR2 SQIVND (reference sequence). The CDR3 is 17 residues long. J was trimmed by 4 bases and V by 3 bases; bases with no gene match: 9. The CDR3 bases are TGTGCCAGTAGTATTTCGCCGAGGACTAGCGGGGTAGAGACCCAGTACTTC. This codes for CASSISPRTSGVETQYF.

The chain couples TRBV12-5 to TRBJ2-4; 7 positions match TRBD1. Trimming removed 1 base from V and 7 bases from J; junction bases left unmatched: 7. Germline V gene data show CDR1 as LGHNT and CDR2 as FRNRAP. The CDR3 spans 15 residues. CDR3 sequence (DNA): TGTGCTAGTGGTTTGGGATTGTTCAGGGGGAACATTCAGTACTTC. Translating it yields CASGLGLFRGNIQYF.

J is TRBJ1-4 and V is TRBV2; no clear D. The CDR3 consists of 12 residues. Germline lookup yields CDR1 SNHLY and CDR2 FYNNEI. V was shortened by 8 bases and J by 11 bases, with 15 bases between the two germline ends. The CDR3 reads CASSVTGRKLFF. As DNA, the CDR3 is TGTGCCAGCTCAGTCACCGGGCGGAAACTGTTTTTT.

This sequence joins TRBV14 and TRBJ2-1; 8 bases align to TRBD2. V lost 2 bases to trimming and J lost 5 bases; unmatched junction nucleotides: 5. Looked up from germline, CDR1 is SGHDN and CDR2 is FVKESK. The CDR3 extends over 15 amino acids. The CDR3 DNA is TGTGCCAGCAGCCAATGGGGCGGGAGGAACAATGAGCAGTTCTTC. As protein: CASSQWGGRNNEQFF.

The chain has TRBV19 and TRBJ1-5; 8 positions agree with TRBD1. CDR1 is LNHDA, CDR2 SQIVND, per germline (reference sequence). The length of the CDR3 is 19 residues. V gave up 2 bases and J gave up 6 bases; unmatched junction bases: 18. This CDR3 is CASSILPGQGERLAQPQHF. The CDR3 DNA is TGTGCCAGTAGTATACTCCCCGGACAGGGTGAGCGGCTCGCTCAGCCCCAGCATTTT.

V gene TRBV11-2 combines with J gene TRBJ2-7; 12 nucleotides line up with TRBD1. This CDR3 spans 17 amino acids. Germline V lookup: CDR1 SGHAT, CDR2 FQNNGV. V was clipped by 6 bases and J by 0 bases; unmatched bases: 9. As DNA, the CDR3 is TGTGCCAGCAGGGCGCCACCGGGACAGGGGGCCTCCTACGAGCAGTACTTC. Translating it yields CASRAPPGQGASYEQYF.

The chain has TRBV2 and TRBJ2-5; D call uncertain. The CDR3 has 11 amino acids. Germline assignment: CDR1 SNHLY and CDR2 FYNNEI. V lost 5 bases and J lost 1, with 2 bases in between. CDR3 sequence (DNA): TGTGCCAGCAGTTCCCAAGAGACCCAGTACTTC. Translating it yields CASSSQETQYF. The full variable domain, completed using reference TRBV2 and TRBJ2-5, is EPEVTQTPSHQVTQMGQEVILRCVPISNHLYFYWYRQILGQKVEFLVSFYNNEISEKSEIFDDQFSVERPDGSNFTLKIRSTKLEDSAMYFCASSSQETQYFGPGTRLLVL.

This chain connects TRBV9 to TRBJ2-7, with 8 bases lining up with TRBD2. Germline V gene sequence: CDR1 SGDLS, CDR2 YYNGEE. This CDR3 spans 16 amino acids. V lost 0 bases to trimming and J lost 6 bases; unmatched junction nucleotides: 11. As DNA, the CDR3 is TGTGCCAGCAGCGTAGGAATAGAACGGGGGGGCCTCGAGCAGTACTTC. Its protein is CASSVGIERGGLEQYF.

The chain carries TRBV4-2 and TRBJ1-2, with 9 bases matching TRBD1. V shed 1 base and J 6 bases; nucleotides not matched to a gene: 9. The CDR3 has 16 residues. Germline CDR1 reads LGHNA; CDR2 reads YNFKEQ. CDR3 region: CASSQVFEDRGHGYTF. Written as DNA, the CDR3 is TGTGCCAGCAGCCAAGTATTTGAGGACAGGGGTCATGGCTACACCTTC.